This TCR beta chain was recovered during a study of T-cell memory formation after mild COVID-19. Study observations and caveats: CD4+ contracting clones were mainly CM and EM; CD8+ ones, EMRA.

In the case of this clonotype: No antigen is known for it.

Constant-segment primers and 5'RACE yielded cDNA libraries for TCR alpha and TCR beta, each carrying sample barcodes and UMIs. TCRdb reprocessed the 5' RACE reads via MiXCR and lists one record per CDR3 protein. This table holds around 430,000 distinct CDR3 sequences, 15% to 20% found once. This TCR came from a man aged 18 to 30 who had mild COVID-19 (a few samples of this study predate the infection). Cell type and time point are not known. Sequenced sample: PBMCs or a T cell subset sorted from them (not recorded which).

CDR3 residues: CASSPPGQYSPLHF. As DNA, the CDR3 is TGTGCCAGCTCACCACCCGGACAGTATTCACCCCTCCACTTT. This chain uses TRBV18 with TRBJ1-6; possible D gene TRBD1, 6 bases. V gave up 0 bases and J gave up 8 bases, with 8 bases separating them. The CDR3 is 14 residues long. Germline V gives CDR1 KGHSH, CDR2 LQKENI.